The entry below describes one TCR beta chain. Its target is unknown. This specimen belongs to a study of T cell clonotyping in hematopoietic cell transplantation. Regarding the study as a whole: Graft donor and pretransplant recipient Inverse Simpson Index values predicted broader posttransplant TCR diversity. Few recipient clonotypes overlapped donors; over 95% were de novo at given depth.

Libraries were prepared by immunoSEQ multiplex PCR; TCRdb keeps only in-frame clonotypes and omits some of them. The sample consists of fewer than 70,000 clones, around 94% of them appearing once. CDR3 length: 14 residues. Germline assignment: CDR1 MNHEY and CDR2 SVGAGI. Unmatched junction bases numbered 5, after V lost 6 bases and J lost 2 bases. The V call is TRBV6-5, the J call TRBJ2-7; TRBD1 matches 9 bases. This TCR came from a man aged 45 to 65 in good health. Some clones in this sample may be carry-over from other donors' samples. Sequenced input: peripheral blood mononuclear cells. The CDR3: CASRETGGTYEQYF. The DNA of the CDR3 is TGTGCCAGCAGGGAGACAGGGGGTACCTACGAGCAGTACTTC.